This TCR beta chain was retrieved from a study of cytomegalovirus exposure and HLA in healthy donors. Study overall: Membership in the Caucasian-associated ancestry cluster was found for approximately 85% of nearly 400 genotyped donors.

V gave up 4 bases and J gave up 2 bases, with 15 bases separating them. Germline CDR1 reads SGHAT; CDR2 reads FQNNGV. CDR3 length: 15 amino acids. The PCR ran on 60 Vbeta and 13 Jbeta primers. The protocol was immunoSEQ multiplex PCR, while the TCRdb copy is restricted to in-frame clones and leaves out a portion. The top ten clones hold approximately 1% of a sample with over 200,000 clones, roughly 89% of them seen once. This clone was observed a single time. The antigen remains undetermined. Whole-study findings and limits: Later analysis associated a missense DCLRE1C variant with TCR beta V- and J-gene trimming. Investigators reported approximately 170 TCR beta chains as tied to cytomegalovirus. Previous analysis showed most TCR beta V segments were productive about 87% or about 30% of the time.

The source is a woman under 30 in good health and CMV-seronegative. The genes are TRBV11-2 and TRBJ2-7, with a possible D match to TRBD1 (7 bases). The source material was PBMCs. The CDR3 loop is CASSSIVRGAYEQYF. Here the CDR3 DNA reads TGTGCCAGCAGCTCAATTGTCAGGGGGGCCTACGAGCAGTACTTC.